These T cell receptor beta chains were read from a single sample in a study of somatic mutations in cytotoxic T cells in rheumatoid arthritis. Only in-frame clones appear in the TCRdb table, and some are missing; sequencing was by immunoSEQ multiplex PCR. Among some 18,000 clones listed, approximately 69% were seen once. The sample taken for sequencing was CD8+ T cells sorted from blood. These receptors came from a man aged 55 to 70 in good health. Each CDR3 is given with its conserved first and last residue. The order of the fields is CDR3 length, V gene, CDR3 protein.

len: 17; v_gene: TRBV7-9; CDR3aa: CASSRPMGQGDADTQYF
len: 16; v_gene: TRBV13; CDR3aa: CASSSTLAGWADTQYF
len: 15; v_gene: TRBV5-1; CDR3aa: CASSSGLQNTGELFF
len: 14; v_gene: TRBV9; CDR3aa: CASSVGQGWDEQYF
len: 16; v_gene: TRBV11-1; CDR3aa: CASSLGAGGLYNEQFF
len: 15; v_gene: TRBV5-1; CDR3aa: CASSLGPGDSYEQYF
len: 13; v_gene: TRBV2; CDR3aa: CASSVAGPDTQYF
len: 14; v_gene: TRBV10-3; CDR3aa: CAIRRDREGREQYF
len: 16; v_gene: TRBV2; CDR3aa: CASNHAPGLGAYEQYF
len: 15; v_gene: TRBV11-2; CDR3aa: CASSLGQTINYGYTF
len: 13; v_gene: TRBV19; CDR3aa: CASRPAGLWEQYF
len: 11; v_gene: TRBV29-1; CDR3aa: CSGTGGPEAFF
len: 16; v_gene: TRBV6-5; CDR3aa: CASSYSPRAGYNEQFF
len: 14; v_gene: TRBV5-4; CDR3aa: CASSFSGGSYEQYF
len: 13; v_gene: TRBV30; CDR3aa: CAWSPRANTEAFF
len: 15; v_gene: TRBV6-5; CDR3aa: CASSYVVGEGYEQYF
len: 16; v_gene: TRBV7-9; CDR3aa: CASSLAQPGQHYEQYF
len: 13; v_gene: TRBV6-5; CDR3aa: CASSTREEDEQYF
len: 11; v_gene: TRBV7-9; CDR3aa: CASSFGEKLFF
len: 14; v_gene: TRBV9; CDR3aa: CASSAGGSQETQYF
len: 14; v_gene: TRBV4-1; CDR3aa: CASSQDLLTNEQFF
len: 15; v_gene: TRBV5-1; CDR3aa: CASSSGQGAGDTQYF
len: 13; v_gene: TRBV29-1; CDR3aa: CSVYRGVADTQYF
len: 16; v_gene: TRBV11-1; CDR3aa: CASSLGQAMYQETQYF
len: 12; v_gene: TRBV6-5; CDR3aa: CASSEVWDEQFF
len: 14; v_gene: TRBV5-6; CDR3aa: CASSLGSMTYEQYF
len: 17; v_gene: TRBV11-2; CDR3aa: CASSRLAGMRGTDTQYF
len: 24; v_gene: TRBV21-1; CDR3aa: CASSKNALNRPTQCSGRRVDTQYF
len: 15; v_gene: TRBV27; CDR3aa: CASSLMGLGTDTQYF
len: 16; v_gene: TRBV4-1; CDR3aa: CASSQALTEPYNEQFF
len: 17; v_gene: TRBV9; CDR3aa: CASSSPSDGGFNEKLFF
len: 13; v_gene: TRBV6-6; CDR3aa: CASTLGGGQPQHF
len: 14; v_gene: TRBV4-3; CDR3aa: CASSQQTSGETQYF
len: 15; v_gene: TRBV6-6; CDR3aa: CASSLVPIVLLEQYF